The 17 T cell receptor beta chains below were found in one sample sequenced in a study of blood T cell repertoires in COVID-19. Generated by immunoSEQ multiplex PCR, the TCRdb table keeps only in-frame clones and is missing some. In the table there are hundreds of thousands of clones, around 91% of which are singletons. Sequencing was performed on peripheral blood. The receptors here all came from a woman under 30 who had recovered from COVID-19.

The CDR3 sequence: CASSMTGPDTEAFF. CDR3 nucleotides: TGTGCCAGTAGTATGACAGGGCCGGACACTGAAGCTTTCTTT. V is TRBV19 and J is TRBJ1-1; TRBD1 agrees at 7 bases. The CDR3 consists of 14 residues. Trimming cost V 3 bases and J 3 bases; bases outside gene matches: 4. CDR1 is LNHDA, CDR2 SQIVND, per germline (reference sequence).

The V and J genes are TRBV2 and TRBJ2-5; 10 bases agree with TRBD2. This CDR3 is built from 15 residues. V trimming: 2 bases; J trimming: 6 bases; junction bases outside the gene matches: 6. The germline V gene encodes CDR1 SNHLY and CDR2 FYNNEI. CDR3 loop: CASSERAGGFQTQYF. DNA for the CDR3: TGTGCCAGCAGTGAACGAGCGGGAGGGTTTCAGACCCAGTACTTC.

The chain couples TRBV21-1 to TRBJ2-7; TRBD2 reflects the table's D call only, with no check against the DNA. TRBV21-1 is shown as a pseudogene. CDR3 length: 17 residues. In DNA form, the CDR3 reads TGTGCCAGCAGCAAAGTGGGCATGCGGGAGAGTAGTTACGAGCAGTACGTC. It translates to CASSKVGMRESSYEQYV.

This rearrangement joins TRBV25-1 to TRBJ2-4; D might be TRBD2 (5 bases). The CDR3 consists of 13 residues. Trimming took off 3 bases at V and 9 bases at J, with 12 bases between the two ends. Germline-derived CDR1 and CDR2 are MGHDK and SYGVNS. The CDR3 DNA sequence: TGTGCCAGCAGTGACCGGGATAGGCGCATTCAGTACTTC. This gives the protein CASSDRDRRIQYF.

This clone was seen a few times. The chain employs TRBV11-2 and TRBJ2-3; TRBD2 matches at 11 bases. The V and J ends lost 1 base and 2 bases, in that order; junction bases with no gene match: 5. The CDR3 is 17 residues long. Germline CDR1 SGHAT, CDR2 FQNNGV. CDR3 nucleotide sequence: TGTGCCAGCAGCTTAGCCCCTAGCGGGAGGTTCACAGATACGCAGTATTTT. The encoded protein is CASSLAPSGRFTDTQYF. The variable domain in full, completed from reference TRBV11-2 and TRBJ2-3, reads EAGVAQSPRYKIIEKRQSVAFWCNPISGHATLYWYQQILGQGPKLLIQFQNNGVVDDSQLPKDRFSAERLKGVDSTLKIQPAKLEDSAVYLCASSLAPSGRFTDTQYFGPGTRLTVL.

The count of this clone is one. This chain connects TRBV20-1 to TRBJ1-1, with TRBD1 identical over 7 bases. This CDR3 is built from 13 residues. Germline V gene lookup returns CDR1 DFQATT and CDR2 SNEGSKA (reference sequence). Trimming at V came to 3 bases and at J to 3 bases, leaving 4 bases not matched to a gene. The DNA for the CDR3 is TGCAGTGCTAGTGAGGGGGCGGACACTGAAGCTTTCTTT. Translation gives CSASEGADTEAFF.

The chain joins TRBV5-4 to TRBJ2-2; tentatively, D is TRBD1 (6 bases). Germline V gives CDR1 SGHNT, CDR2 YYREEE (reference sequence). This CDR3 contains 13 residues. V lost 2 bases and J lost 6, with 8 bases in between. The CDR3 coding sequence is TGTGCCAGCAGCTTCCAGGGGTCCGGGGAGCTGTTTTTT. Translation: CASSFQGSGELFF.

This chain joins TRBV24-1 and TRBJ2-7; TRBD2 agrees at 7 bases. V shed 1 base and J 4 bases; nucleotides not matched to a gene: 15. The CDR3 extends over 18 amino acids. CDR1 KGHDR and CDR2 SFDVKD come from the germline V gene. CDR3 nucleotide sequence: TGTGCCACCAGTGATTTAAACCCCCTCGGTTGCGGGAGATACGAGCAGTACGTC. Protein: CATSDLNPLGCGRYEQYV.

The J gene is TRBJ2-1, the V gene TRBV27, with TRBD2 matching over 9 bases. Trimming at V came to 7 bases and at J to 1 base, leaving 29 bases not matched to a gene. Per germline, CDR1 MNHEY and CDR2 SMNVEV (reference sequence). CDR3 length equals 23 residues. In DNA form, the CDR3 reads TGTGCCAGCACCCCCCACGCCCCCGGGGGTAAGAGCGGGAGGCCCTATTCCTACAATGAGCAGTTCTTC. This sequence encodes CASTPHAPGGKSGRPYSYNEQFF.

The chain recombines TRBV6-5 with TRBJ1-2, with D tentatively TRBD1 (6 bases). This CDR3 is 15 amino acids long. Germline V CDR1 and CDR2: MNHEY, SVGAGI. Between the trimmed V and J ends, which lost 4 bases and 4 bases, there was a span of 16 bases. CDR3 region: CASSLQGSAIYGYTF. The CDR3 DNA reads as TGTGCCAGCAGTTTACAGGGCTCGGCTATCTATGGCTACACCTTC.

V and J are TRBV21-1 and TRBJ2-7; the table names TRBD2, a call not compared with the DNA. TRBV21-1 is classified as a pseudogene. CDR3 size: 12 residues. The DNA for the CDR3 is TGTGCCAGCAGCAAAGCCGCCTACGAGCAGTACGTC. As protein: CASSKAAYEQYV.

This sequence joins TRBV24-1 and TRBJ1-1, with TRBD1 as a possible D gene (6 bases). CDR1 and CDR2 from the germline V gene are KGHDR and SFDVKD. Trimming shortened V by 6 bases and J by 3 bases, and 10 bases separated the two germline ends. This CDR3 has 13 residues. The CDR3 DNA is TGTGCCACCAGTCGGGGGGCGTACACTGAAGCTTTCTTT. Its translation is CATSRGAYTEAFF.

This clone appeared a single time. The chain employs TRBV7-2 and TRBJ2-4, with 8 nucleotides matching TRBD2. Germline trimming cut 1 base from V and 3 bases from J; bases unmatched to any gene: 8. This CDR3 has 17 amino acids. Germline-derived CDR1 and CDR2 are SGHTA and FQGNSA. CDR3 protein: CASSLGVTGGVKNIQYF. The CDR3 coding sequence is TGTGCCAGCAGCTTAGGGGTAACGGGAGGGGTCAAAAACATTCAGTACTTC.

This clone was counted a single time. This rearrangement joins TRBV15 to TRBJ1-2; 8 bases are a match to TRBD1. The germline gives CDR1 LNHNV, CDR2 YYDKDF (reference sequence). The V and J ends lost 4 bases and 8 bases, in that order; junction bases with no gene match: 12. The CDR3 extends over 15 amino acids. The CDR3 loop is CATSNPETGARGYTF. The CDR3 nucleotides read TGTGCCACCAGCAACCCGGAGACAGGGGCAAGGGGCTACACCTTC.

The chain combines TRBV6-5 with TRBJ2-7; 8 bases line up with TRBD2. Per germline, CDR1 MNHEY and CDR2 SVGAGI. The CDR3 runs to 15 residues. Germline trimming cut 4 bases from V and 6 bases from J; bases unmatched to any gene: 11. The CDR3 nucleotides are TGTGCCAGCAGTTCCAACTCAGCGGGAGCTGGCGAGCAGTACGTC. This translates into CASSSNSAGAGEQYV.

This chain links TRBV30 with TRBJ1-6; no clear D. From germline, CDR1 is GTSNPN and CDR2 SVGIG (reference sequence). The CDR3 runs 13 residues. The V end was cut by 4 bases, the J end by 5 bases, with 9 bases between. DNA of the CDR3: TGTGCCTGGAACTTTGTGGATAATTCACCCCTCCACTTT. Its translation is CAWNFVDNSPLHF.

Notes on this clone: Sequence at one end of the junction differs from germline and may be a read error. V and J are TRBV4-3 and TRBJ2-3; 12 bases fit TRBD2. The CDR3 has 17 amino acids. Per germline, CDR1 LGHNA and CDR2 YSLEER. CDR3 in amino acids: CASSKEPLAGGADTQYF. The CDR3 region has the DNA TGCGCCAGCAGCAAAGAGCCCCTAGCGGGAGGGGCAGATACGCAGTATTTT.